This T cell receptor (beta chain) was retrieved from a study of blood T cell repertoires in COVID-19 (dated by TCRdb to between 2020 and 2021). General notes on the study: Collaborator samples came from the United States, Italy and Spain and covered acute and convalescent phases of COVID-19. HLA class I and class II types, where available, came from metadata supplied by the sample provider rather than from assay-based typing. A de-identified subject ID, COVID-19 status, age in years and sex were almost always included in the sample metadata. Samples were obtained from the ongoing ImmuneRACE study (first 160 participants) and from 1,254 subjects provided by 6 global collaborators. The prospective study material was composed of cDNA or gDNA derived from T cells, B-cell-depleted T cells, or PBMCs. The repertoires were released in a freely available public database meant as a resource for research on the immune response to SARS-CoV-2. Deeply sampled blood TCRbeta repertoires from subjects exposed to, actively infected with, or recovered from COVID-19 were included in the dataset. The paper's findings and limits, for the study overall: How much clinical and demographic metadata was included differed by source and by participant, and the metadata was provided uncurated.

On this clone itself: Its antigen remains unidentified. Per-base qualities were not stored, and no clone one base away is much larger.

At one collaborating source in Seattle, patients were enrolled during active infection and were followed longitudinally through the course of disease. The collaborating institutions used their own protocols to collect whole blood in K2EDTA tubes. Collaborator samples were shipped for TCRbeta analysis as frozen whole blood, isolated PBMCs, or DNA extracted from either sample type. TCRbeta CDR3 regions were amplified from genomic DNA using the immunoSEQ Assay, a bias-controlled multiplex PCR. The source study handled its data this way. Within the assay, amplification of reference gene primers was used to estimate how many nucleated cells each sample contained. Sequence reads were collapsed and filtered to measure the absolute abundance of every unique TCRbeta CDR3 rearrangement. For each sample, productive Simpson clonality was calculated as the square root of Simpson's diversity index across productive rearrangements. Held by TCRdb, this immuneACCESS table contains in-frame sequences only and omits some clones. Under half of the omission traces to an unresolved V gene where checked; the cause of the rest is unknown. The V and J calls and the clone size are those of that table, but D and trimming were determined from the DNA. For this sample the table gives approximately 300,000 clones, of which around 89% were detected only once. The ten most abundant clones make up 6% to 8% of the sample.

Sequenced: peripheral blood. The sequence was obtained from a woman between 45 and 65 years old with COVID-19, enrolled during active disease.

The DNA sequence reads TGTGCCAGAAGCTGCTCCGGGACAGCGCGGTATGGCTACACCTTC. Its protein product is CARSCSGTARYGYTF. The chain uses TRBV5-3 and TRBJ1-2; 7 junctional bases match TRBD1. TRBV5-3 is an ORF for which the function is uncertain. Trimming takes 3 bases off V and 5 bases off J; junction bases not matched to a gene: 10. The CDR3, from cysteine to phenylalanine, totals 15 residues. Only the CDR3 DNA stays, 45 bases, in frame from base 1.